The 13 T cell receptor beta chains given below trace back to one sample, sequenced in a study of metastatic and nonmetastatic thyroid tumors. No treatment of any kind had been given to any patient before thyroid surgery. TCRdb ran MiXCR on the PCR reads. Among tens of thousands of clones, roughly 25% were seen once, and the ten largest hold 9.2%. The source material was blood. Receptors originate from a female donor with papillary thyroid cancer or a benign thyroid nodule (not recorded which). Some clones in this sample may be carry-over from other donors' samples.

This clone was counted ten times or more. This chain links TRBV20-1 with TRBJ2-1; TRBD2 aligns across 11 bases. CDR1 and CDR2 (germline): DFQATT, SNEGSKA (reference sequence). This CDR3 contains 15 residues. J gave up 6 bases and V 6 bases, and 10 bases lay outside the gene matches. CDR3 residues: CSAPLAGGTINEQFF. CDR3 sequence (DNA): TGCAGTGCACCCCTAGCGGGAGGCACAATCAATGAGCAGTTCTTC.

Comments on this clone: The junction does not match germline at one end; this may be a read error. The chain joins TRBV20-1 to TRBJ1-1; perhaps TRBD1 as D (5 bases). The CDR3 is 13 residues long. Germline CDR1 reads DFQATT; CDR2 reads SNEGSKA (reference sequence). This chain's CDR3 is CSPRDSRVAEDFF. CDR3 DNA: TGCAGTCCTAGAGATAGCAGGGTCGCTGAAGATTTCTTT.

This clone is medium-sized (0.01 to 0.1%). The rearrangement links TRBV6-2 or TRBV6-3 to TRBJ2-7; no reliable D call. V lost 7 bases, J lost 6 bases, and 10 bases lay in between. The CDR3 consists of 11 residues. Germline V gene data show CDR1 as MNHEY and CDR2 as SVGEGT. This CDR3 reads CASKDGPEQYF. CDR3 nucleotides: TGTGCCAGCAAGGACGGCCCCGAGCAGTACTTC.

The chain employs TRBV4-1 and TRBJ2-7, with a weak D call TRBD1 (5 bases). Per germline, CDR1 MGHRA and CDR2 YSYEKL. This CDR3 spans 14 amino acids. V was shortened by 0 bases and J by 3 bases, with 9 bases between the two germline ends. The DNA for the CDR3 is TGCGCCAGCAGCCAAGACAGGGCAGGCTACGAGCAGTACTTC. Protein product: CASSQDRAGYEQYF.

A remark on this clone: A read error may explain this, as a much larger clone is one base away. This chain joins TRBV24-1 and TRBJ2-4, with 7 positions matching TRBD2. The ends lost 3 bases at V and 8 bases at J; junction bases unmatched: 6. The germline gives CDR1 KGHDR, CDR2 SFDVKD. The CDR3 is 14 residues long. The CDR3 protein is CATSDTTSSDIQYF. The CDR3 DNA reads TGTGCCACCAGTGATACGACTAGCTCTGACATTCAGTACTTC.

The chain recombines TRBV4-1 with TRBJ1-6; D is undetermined. With 3 bases removed from V and 12 bases from J, the gap between germline ends came to 9 bases. The V gene's germline CDR1 is MGHRA and CDR2 YSYEKL. This CDR3 is built from 12 residues. The CDR3 DNA follows: TGCGCCAGCAGCCATGTCATGCAACCCCTCCACTTT. Protein product: CASSHVMQPLHF.

Only one count was recorded for this clone. This chain connects TRBV11-2 to TRBJ2-7; 10 positions match TRBD1. The germline gives CDR1 SGHAT, CDR2 FQNNGV. The V gene end was trimmed by 2 bases and the J gene end by 4 bases; junction bases not matched to a gene: 14. This CDR3 has 18 amino acids. The chain's CDR3 is CASSLIGGIGTGAYEQYF. The CDR3 region has the DNA TGTGCCAGCAGCTTAATTGGAGGTATCGGGACAGGGGCTTACGAGCAGTACTTC.

This clone occurred many times. The chain joins TRBV7-9 to TRBJ1-2, with D possibly matching TRBD1 (6 bases). Trimming left V 5 bases short and J 8 bases short, with 18 bases between. This CDR3 spans 14 amino acids. CDR1 and CDR2 (germline): SEHNR, FQNEAQ (reference sequence). For the CDR3, the DNA is TGTGCCAGCAGCCTAAATCAGGGGAAAGAAGGCTACACCTTC. Its protein is CASSLNQGKEGYTF.

This clone was detected a few times. This may arise from a read error, as a much more abundant clone is one base away. The rearrangement joins TRBV29-1 to TRBJ2-7; D is perhaps TRBD2 (5 bases). CDR1 and CDR2 (germline): SQVTM, ANQGSEA. The CDR3 has 9 residues. The CDR3 DNA sequence: TGCAGCATAGGACTCTTCGAGAAATTC. Translating it yields CSIGLFEKF.

This clone was seen at least ten times. DNA for the CDR3: TGTGCCCTGGTAGCGGACAGCATAATCTATGGCTACACCTTC. This gives the protein CALVADSIIYGYTF. The V gene is TRBV30, the J gene TRBJ1-2; tentative D call: TRBD1 (6 bases). The length of the CDR3 is 14 residues. The germline V gene has CDR1 GTSNPN and CDR2 SVGIG (reference sequence). The germline V and J ends were trimmed by 8 bases and 4 bases, with 20 bases remaining between them.

V is TRBV20-1 and J is TRBJ2-7, with D unresolved. V lost 6 bases to trimming and J lost 4 bases, with 19 bases between them. CDR3 length: 14 residues. Germline assignment: CDR1 DFQATT and CDR2 SNEGSKA (reference sequence). This CDR3 is CSAREVDHRYEQYF. For the CDR3, the DNA is TGCAGTGCCCGTGAAGTGGACCACCGATACGAGCAGTACTTC.

The table lists this clone with a few counts. This chain joins TRBV20-1 and TRBJ1-5; the match to TRBD1 covers 9 bases. The CDR3 is made up of 16 amino acids. V shed 4 bases, J shed 7 bases, and the junction held 14 bases outside the gene matches. Germline CDR1 DFQATT, CDR2 SNEGSKA (reference sequence). CDR3 DNA sequence: TGCAGTGCTACCCCCCTCGGACAGGGGAGAGGACAGCCCCAGCATTTT. It codes for CSATPLGQGRGQPQHF.

This clone has a count of ten or more. A much larger clone sits a single nucleotide away, making a read error possible. This CDR3 is also generated by other DNA sequences in the sample. V and J are TRBV20-1 and TRBJ2-3, with a weak D call TRBD2 (7 bases). Trimming pared 4 bases from V and 6 bases from J, leaving 14 bases between. The CDR3 loop spans 13 amino acids. Germline assignment: CDR1 DFQATT and CDR2 SNEGSKA (reference sequence). CDR3 loop: CSATRGATDTQYF. As DNA, the CDR3 is TGCAGTGCTACTCGGGGGGCCACGGATACGCAGTATTTT.